This entry lists 28 T cell receptor beta chains sequenced from one sample in a study of CD8 T cells in Susac syndrome. An amount of RNA that ranged from roughly 0.5 to 1 ug was reverse transcribed with random hexamers. MiXCR was run by TCRdb on the immunoSEQ multiplex PCR reads, yielding one entry per CDR3 protein. There are around 280,000 distinct CDR3 sequences in the sample; about 90% occur only once, and approximately 0.065% lies in the top ten. The sequenced sample was CD4+ T cells from PBMCs. These TCRs come from a human donor with multiple sclerosis.

J is TRBJ2-1 and V is TRBV4-2; 8 bases agree with TRBD2. The CDR3 extends over 15 amino acids. Germline assignment: CDR1 LGHNA and CDR2 YNFKEQ. Losses at the gene ends were 1 base for V and 4 bases for J; bases not matched to a gene: 3. CDR3 protein: CASSQVSGGYNEQFF. The CDR3 DNA reads TGTGCCAGCAGCCAAGTGTCGGGAGGGTACAATGAGCAGTTCTTC.

This chain connects TRBV15 to TRBJ2-3; 9 nucleotides align to TRBD1. Germline CDR1 and CDR2: LNHNV and YYDKDF (reference sequence). The CDR3 runs 15 residues. Trimming took 5 bases from V and 6 from J; bases not matched to a gene: 9. The CDR3 DNA reads as TGTGCCACCAGCGTAAGACAGGGGGTGGGCGATACGCAGTATTTT. The encoded protein is CATSVRQGVGDTQYF.

CDR3 amino acids: CASRSGTSGRAQGQYF. CDR3 coding DNA: TGTGCCAGCAGATCCGGGACTAGCGGGAGGGCCCAGGGGCAGTACTTC. The genes are TRBV2 and TRBJ2-7; TRBD2 agrees at 16 bases. The CDR3 is 16 residues long. CDR1 is SNHLY and CDR2 is FYNNEI in the germline V gene. Germline trimming cut 6 bases from V and 9 bases from J; bases unmatched to any gene: 11. Full variable domain (missing parts from reference TRBV2 and TRBJ2-7): EPEVTQTPSHQVTQMGQEVILRCVPISNHLYFYWYRQILGQKVEFLVSFYNNEISEKSEIFDDQFSVERPDGSNFTLKIRSTKLEDSAMYFCASRSGTSGRAQGQYFGPGTRLTVT.

The chain uses TRBV7-9 and TRBJ2-5; 12 bases align to TRBD2. Per germline, CDR1 SEHNR and CDR2 FQNEAQ (reference sequence). V lost 5 bases to trimming and J lost 4 bases; unmatched junction nucleotides: 5. This CDR3 is built from 15 residues. The CDR3 loop reads CASSTRTSGTETQYF. For the CDR3, the DNA is TGTGCCAGCAGCACCAGGACTAGCGGGACAGAGACCCAGTACTTC.

The V call is TRBV5-1, the J call TRBJ1-5; 7 nucleotides match TRBD1. This CDR3 region has 14 residues. The V and J ends lost 7 bases and 6 bases, in that order; junction bases with no gene match: 10. Germline V lookup: CDR1 SGHRS, CDR2 YFSETQ. The CDR3 spells CASGEGTEGQPQHF. For the CDR3, the DNA is TGCGCCAGCGGGGAAGGGACAGAGGGTCAGCCCCAGCATTTT.

The V and J genes are TRBV25-1 and TRBJ2-1; 8 positions match TRBD1. The CDR3 has 16 amino acids. Germline values: CDR1 MGHDK, CDR2 SYGVNS. V lost 2 bases, J lost 0 bases, and 3 bases stayed unmatched. The CDR3 DNA reads as TGTGCCAGCAGTGAACACAGGGGGGACTCCTACAATGAGCAGTTCTTC. This codes for CASSEHRGDSYNEQFF.

The V and J genes are TRBV19 and TRBJ2-1; D ambiguous. V was shortened by 6 bases and J by 4 bases, with 7 bases between the two germline ends. Germline CDR1 LNHDA, CDR2 SQIVND (reference sequence). There are 12 residues in the CDR3. The chain's CDR3 is CASRPNYNEQFF. The CDR3 DNA follows: TGTGCCAGTAGGCCAAATTACAATGAGCAGTTCTTC. Variable domain in full (rest from reference TRBV19 and TRBJ2-1): DGGITQSPKYLFRKEGQNVTLSCEQNLNHDAMYWYRQDPGQGLRLIYYSQIVNDFQKGDIAEGYSVSREKKESFPLTVTSAQKNPTAFYLCASRPNYNEQFFGPGTRLTVL.

This clonotype was recorded only once. The rearrangement joins TRBV5-4 to TRBJ1-2; the D is unclear. Trimming took 4 bases from V and 0 from J, leaving 10 bases between them. The germline V gene encodes CDR1 SGHNT and CDR2 YYREEE (reference sequence). The CDR3 covers 14 residues. The DNA of the CDR3 is TGTGCCAGCAGCCCCCGAGATACTAACTATGGCTACACCTTC. Its protein is CASSPRDTNYGYTF.

The rearrangement joins TRBV12-3 or TRBV12-4 to TRBJ2-1; 7 nucleotides agree with TRBD2. CDR3 length equals 16 residues. J lost 7 bases, V lost 6 bases, and 15 bases had no gene match. The CDR3 bases are TGTGCCAGCAGCTACCCGAGGGGAGGGCCGTTAAATGAGCAGTTCTTC. Protein: CASSYPRGGPLNEQFF.

The rearrangement joins TRBV7-3 to TRBJ2-1; tentatively, D is TRBD2 (6 bases). This CDR3 spans 18 amino acids. Trimming stripped 5 bases from V and 5 bases from J, with 25 bases between. Germline V gives CDR1 SGHTA, CDR2 FQGTGA. The CDR3 region has the DNA TGTGCCAGCAGCCCATACTCCCCGGGACTTGGTGTTAACAATGAGCAGTTCTTC. This gives the protein CASSPYSPGLGVNNEQFF.

The V call is TRBV19, the J call TRBJ2-7, with TRBD1 identical over 8 bases. The germline V gene has CDR1 LNHDA and CDR2 SQIVND (reference sequence). The CDR3 loop spans 16 amino acids. Trimming took 5 bases from V and 3 from J; bases not matched to a gene: 12. This chain's CDR3 is CASSPRYGDRIYEQYF. CDR3 nucleotide sequence: TGTGCCAGTAGTCCACGATATGGGGACAGGATCTACGAGCAGTACTTC.

The V call is TRBV4-2, the J call TRBJ2-2; TRBD2 matches 7 bases. The length of the CDR3 is 15 residues. Germline V gives CDR1 LGHNA, CDR2 YNFKEQ. The ends lost 5 bases at V and 6 bases at J; junction bases unmatched: 9. CDR3 amino acids: CASSSSSGRAGELFF. In nucleotides, the CDR3 is TGTGCCAGCAGCTCCTCTAGCGGCAGGGCCGGGGAGCTGTTTTTT.

The chain recombines TRBV20-1 with TRBJ2-7; 7 nucleotides align to TRBD2. Germline V lookup: CDR1 DFQATT, CDR2 SNEGSKA (reference sequence). The CDR3 runs 14 residues. V lost 3 bases, J lost 6 bases, and 11 bases stayed unmatched. This chain's CDR3 is CSASAGEGLGEQYF. The CDR3, as DNA: TGCAGTGCTAGTGCGGGGGAAGGGCTCGGCGAGCAGTACTTC.

The chain couples TRBV5-1 to TRBJ1-4, with D unresolved. The CDR3 consists of 15 residues. Germline CDR1 is SGHRS and CDR2 is YFSETQ. The ends were cut back, 7 bases at V and 5 bases at J, with 18 bases in the middle. CDR3 in amino acids: CASRNAGRPNEKLFF. The CDR3 DNA is TGCGCCAGCCGGAATGCAGGACGGCCAAATGAAAAACTGTTTTTT.

V gene TRBV12-3 or TRBV12-4 combines with J gene TRBJ2-3; no clear D. The CDR3 totals 13 residues. Trimming cost V 10 bases and J 2 bases, with 13 bases left between them. Here the CDR3 reads CATQNYLTDTQYF. CDR3 in DNA: TGTGCCACCCAGAACTACCTCACAGATACGCAGTATTTT.

CDR3 sequence: CATSDRGTGNNQPQHF. The CDR3 DNA sequence: TGTGCCACCAGTGATCGGGGGACAGGTAACAATCAGCCCCAGCATTTT. The chain employs TRBV24-1 and TRBJ1-5, with 8 positions matching TRBD1. V gave up 3 bases and J gave up 3 bases; unmatched junction bases: 6. CDR3 length: 16 amino acids. From germline, CDR1 is KGHDR and CDR2 SFDVKD.

The rearrangement uses TRBV6-5 and TRBJ2-7, with 7 bases identical to TRBD1. Germline assignment: CDR1 MNHEY and CDR2 SVGAGI. The CDR3 has 14 residues. The V gene end was trimmed by 0 bases and the J gene end by 2 bases; junction bases not matched to a gene: 1. The CDR3 sequence: CASSYSGTAYEQYF. The CDR3 DNA follows: TGTGCCAGCAGTTACTCGGGGACAGCCTACGAGCAGTACTTC.

This chain connects TRBV7-2 to TRBJ2-1; D ambiguous. This CDR3 comprises 19 residues. CDR1 SGHTA and CDR2 FQGNSA come from the germline V gene. V was trimmed by 0 bases and J by 1 base, leaving 19 bases between them. The CDR3 spells CASSLAGGRLHVSYNEQFF. The CDR3 DNA follows: TGTGCCAGCAGCTTAGCGGGCGGCAGGTTGCATGTATCCTACAATGAGCAGTTCTTC.

The chain has TRBV14 and TRBJ1-4; D is unresolved. Germline CDR1 SGHDN, CDR2 FVKESK. The CDR3 contains 15 residues. V was pared by 2 bases and J by 4 bases, with 11 bases between. CDR3: CASSQIIGVNEKLFF. The CDR3 bases are TGTGCCAGCAGCCAAATAATCGGGGTTAATGAAAAACTGTTTTTT. The variable domain in full, completed from reference TRBV14 and TRBJ1-4, reads EAGVTQFPSHSVIEKGQTVTLRCDPISGHDNLYWYRRVMGKEIKFLLHFVKESKQDESGMPNNRFLAERTGGTYSTLKVQPAELEDSGVYFCASSQIIGVNEKLFFGSGTQLSVL.

About this clonotype itself: Mismatch with germline at one junction end may stem from a read error. The genes are TRBV20-1 and TRBJ2-1, with a tentative D call TRBD2 (6 bases). From germline, CDR1 is DFQATT and CDR2 SNEGSKA (reference sequence). CDR3 length: 14 amino acids. DNA of the CDR3: TGCAGTGCGAGAGTCGGGAGCTCCTACAATGAGCAGTTCTTC. This sequence encodes CSARVGSSYNEQFF.

V gene TRBV27 combines with J gene TRBJ2-1; 7 positions match TRBD2. The length of the CDR3 is 15 residues. V lost 10 bases and J lost 0; bases outside the gene matches: 9. Germline V gene data show CDR1 as MNHEY and CDR2 as SMNVEV (reference sequence). CDR3 region: CAIPPAGNSYNEQFF. The DNA of the CDR3 is TGTGCCATACCCCCAGCGGGAAACTCCTACAATGAGCAGTTCTTC.

The gene calls are TRBV12-3 or TRBV12-4 and TRBJ2-2, with D hard to call. The CDR3 is made up of 13 amino acids. V was trimmed by 2 bases and J by 6 bases, leaving 7 bases between them. The CDR3 reads CASSLRPAGELFF. The CDR3 DNA sequence: TGTGCCAGCAGTTTACGGCCCGCCGGGGAGCTGTTTTTT.

The genes are TRBV29-1 and TRBJ2-7; tentative D call: TRBD2 (5 bases). The CDR3 runs 11 residues. Germline CDR1 reads SQVTM; CDR2 reads ANQGSEA. Trimming took off 4 bases at V and 2 bases at J, with 6 bases between the two ends. CDR3 in DNA: TGCAGCGTTGCCGGGACCTACGAGCAGTACTTC. It codes for CSVAGTYEQYF.

The rearrangement links TRBV19 to TRBJ2-1; 7 nucleotides align to TRBD2. This CDR3 region has 15 residues. Germline V lookup: CDR1 LNHDA, CDR2 SQIVND (reference sequence). J gave up 1 base and V 6 bases, and 6 bases lay outside the gene matches. The CDR3 sequence: CASSEGRGSYNEQFF. The CDR3 nucleotides read TGTGCCAGTAGCGAGGGGAGGGGTTCCTACAATGAGCAGTTCTTC.

The chain combines TRBV7-9 with TRBJ1-1; D call uncertain. The CDR3 length is 14 residues. The V gene's germline CDR1 is SEHNR and CDR2 FQNEAQ (reference sequence). V gave up 1 base and J gave up 2 bases, with 8 bases separating them. The CDR3 is CASSLESSNTEAFF. As DNA, the CDR3 is TGTGCCAGCAGCTTAGAAAGTTCCAACACTGAAGCTTTCTTT.

The V gene is TRBV12-3 or TRBV12-4, the J gene TRBJ2-5; 13 bases agree with TRBD2. The CDR3 loop spans 14 amino acids. The V gene end was trimmed by 6 bases and the J gene end by 5 bases; junction bases not matched to a gene: 3. The CDR3: CASRQLAGGETQYF. DNA for the CDR3: TGTGCCAGCAGGCAACTAGCGGGAGGGGAGACCCAGTACTTC.

The chain couples TRBV20-1 to TRBJ1-5, with a possible D match to TRBD1 (5 bases). Looked up from germline, CDR1 is DFQATT and CDR2 is SNEGSKA (reference sequence). The CDR3 extends over 17 amino acids. Trimming shortened V by 4 bases and J by 1 base, and 20 bases separated the two germline ends. The CDR3 reads CSAIRGSGRESNQPQHF. The CDR3 region has the DNA TGCAGTGCTATTAGGGGCTCTGGGAGAGAGAGCAATCAGCCCCAGCATTTT.

The chain is built from TRBV15 and TRBJ1-1, with D perhaps TRBD1 (5 bases). The CDR3 spans 13 residues. Germline CDR1 is LNHNV and CDR2 is YYDKDF (reference sequence). Trimming removed 6 bases at V and 3 bases at J, with 11 bases between. In DNA form, the CDR3 reads TGTGCCACCAGGAGACAGTATGACACTGAAGCTTTCTTT. Translating gives CATRRQYDTEAFF.